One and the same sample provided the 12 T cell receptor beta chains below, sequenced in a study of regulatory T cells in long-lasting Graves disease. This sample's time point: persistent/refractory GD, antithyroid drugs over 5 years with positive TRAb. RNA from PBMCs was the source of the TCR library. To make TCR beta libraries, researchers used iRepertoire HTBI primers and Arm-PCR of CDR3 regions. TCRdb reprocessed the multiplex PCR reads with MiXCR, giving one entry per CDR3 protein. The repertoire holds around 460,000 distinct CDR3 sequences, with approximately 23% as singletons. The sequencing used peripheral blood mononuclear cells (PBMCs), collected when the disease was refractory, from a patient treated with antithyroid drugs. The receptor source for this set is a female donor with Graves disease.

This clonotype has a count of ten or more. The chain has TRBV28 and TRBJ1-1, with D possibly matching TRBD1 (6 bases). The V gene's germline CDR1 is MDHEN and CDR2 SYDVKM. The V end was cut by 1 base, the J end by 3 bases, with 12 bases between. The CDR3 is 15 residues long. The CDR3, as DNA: TGTGCCAGCAGTTTATTCGGGGGGCGGTACACTGAAGCTTTCTTT. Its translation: CASSLFGGRYTEAFF. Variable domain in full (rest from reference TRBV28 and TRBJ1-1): DVKVTQSSRYLVKRTGEKVFLECVQDMDHENMFWYRQDPGLGLRLIYFSYDVKMKEKGDIPEGYSVSREKKERFSLILESASTNQTSMYLCASSLFGGRYTEAFFGQGTRLTVV.

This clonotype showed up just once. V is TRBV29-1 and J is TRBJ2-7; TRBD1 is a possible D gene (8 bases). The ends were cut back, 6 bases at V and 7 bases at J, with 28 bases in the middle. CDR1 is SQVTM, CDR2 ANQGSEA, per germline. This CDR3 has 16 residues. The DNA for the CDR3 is TGCAGCGTCGGAATTAACAGGGGGGGGACGTCAGGGGAGCAGTACTTC. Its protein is CSVGINRGGTSGEQYF.

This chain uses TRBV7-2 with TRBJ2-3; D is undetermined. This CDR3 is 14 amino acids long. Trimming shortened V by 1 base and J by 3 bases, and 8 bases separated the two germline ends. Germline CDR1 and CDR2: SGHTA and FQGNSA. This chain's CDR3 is CASSLVAVTDTQYF. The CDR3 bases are TGTGCCAGCAGCTTAGTTGCAGTAACAGATACGCAGTATTTT.

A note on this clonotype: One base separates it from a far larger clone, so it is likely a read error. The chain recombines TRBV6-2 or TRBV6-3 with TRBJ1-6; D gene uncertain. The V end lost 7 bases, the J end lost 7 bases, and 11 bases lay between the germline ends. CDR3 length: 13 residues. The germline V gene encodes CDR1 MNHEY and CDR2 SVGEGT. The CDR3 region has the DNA TGTGCCAGCACCGTGACGATGAATTCACCCCTCCACTTT. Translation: CASTVTMNSPLHF.

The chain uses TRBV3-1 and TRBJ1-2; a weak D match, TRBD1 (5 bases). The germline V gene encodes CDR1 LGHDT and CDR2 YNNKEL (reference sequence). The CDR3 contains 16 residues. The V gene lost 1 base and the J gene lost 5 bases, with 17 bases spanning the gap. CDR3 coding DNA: TGTGCCAGCAGCCAAGCCTCGACAGCCTCTGGGTATGGCTACACCTTC. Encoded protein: CASSQASTASGYGYTF.

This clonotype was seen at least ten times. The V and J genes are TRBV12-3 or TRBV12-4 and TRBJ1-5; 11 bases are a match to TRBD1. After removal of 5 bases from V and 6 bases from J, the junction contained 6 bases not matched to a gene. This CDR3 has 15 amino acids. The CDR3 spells CASSPGQGVVQPQHF. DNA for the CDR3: TGTGCCAGCAGTCCGGGACAGGGGGTTGTTCAGCCCCAGCATTTT.

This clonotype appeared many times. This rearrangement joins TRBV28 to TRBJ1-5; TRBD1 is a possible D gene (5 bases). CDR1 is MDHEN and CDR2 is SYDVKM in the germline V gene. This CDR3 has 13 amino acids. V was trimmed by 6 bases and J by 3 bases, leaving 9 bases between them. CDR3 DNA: TGTGCCAGCAGAGACAGTTTCAATCAGCCCCAGCATTTT. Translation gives CASRDSFNQPQHF.

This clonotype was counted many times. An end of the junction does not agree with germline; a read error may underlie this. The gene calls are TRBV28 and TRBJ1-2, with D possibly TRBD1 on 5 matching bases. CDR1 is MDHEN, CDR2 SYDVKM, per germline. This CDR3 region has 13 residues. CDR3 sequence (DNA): TGCCTTTCTCGGGCAGGGTCGGACTATGGCTACACCTTC. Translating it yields CLSRAGSDYGYTF.

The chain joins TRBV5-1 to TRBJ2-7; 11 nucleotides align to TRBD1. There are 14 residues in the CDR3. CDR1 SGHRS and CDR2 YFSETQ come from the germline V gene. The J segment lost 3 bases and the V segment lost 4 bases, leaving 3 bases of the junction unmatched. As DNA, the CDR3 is TGCGCCAGCAGCGCCGGGACAGGGGGCTACGAGCAGTACTTC. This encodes CASSAGTGGYEQYF.

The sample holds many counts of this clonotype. CDR3 sequence: CASRTQGYEGSPLHF. CDR3 DNA: TGTGCCAGCAGAACACAGGGGTACGAGGGTTCACCCCTCCACTTT. The chain carries TRBV6-1 and TRBJ1-6; 7 positions match TRBD1. V was pared by 6 bases and J by 9 bases, with 11 bases of the junction left unmatched. This CDR3 is built from 15 residues. CDR1 is MNHNS and CDR2 is SASEGT in the germline V gene.

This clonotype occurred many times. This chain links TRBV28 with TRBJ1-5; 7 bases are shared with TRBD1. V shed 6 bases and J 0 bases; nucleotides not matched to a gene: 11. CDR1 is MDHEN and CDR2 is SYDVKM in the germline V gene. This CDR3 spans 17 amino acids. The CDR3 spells CASSFTGAPISNQPQHF. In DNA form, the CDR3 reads TGTGCCAGCAGCTTTACAGGGGCACCTATTAGCAATCAGCCCCAGCATTTT.

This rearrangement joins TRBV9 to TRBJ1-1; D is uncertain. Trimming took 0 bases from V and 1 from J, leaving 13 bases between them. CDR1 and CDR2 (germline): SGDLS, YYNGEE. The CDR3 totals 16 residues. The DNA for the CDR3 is TGTGCCAGCAGCGTAGACGGTGGAGGGAAGAACACTGAAGCTTTCTTT. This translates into CASSVDGGGKNTEAFF.